This T cell receptor (beta chain) comes out of a study of blood T cell repertoires in COVID-19. Profiled with immunoSEQ multiplex PCR; TCRdb holds only in-frame clones, not every one. The sample carries 150,000 to 200,000 clones, 80% to 90% recorded once. The CDR3 has 14 residues. Germline loops: CDR1 MNHNY, CDR2 SVGAGI (reference sequence). The V and J ends lost 6 bases and 6 bases, in that order; junction bases with no gene match: 7. The V and J genes are TRBV6-6 and TRBJ2-1, with 8 bases lining up with TRBD2. Sequenced material: peripheral blood. The TCR originated in a man younger than 30 who had recovered from COVID-19. CDR3 nucleotides: TGTGCCAGCAGCGATAGACTAGCGACCAATGAGCAGTTCTTC. It is translated as CASSDRLATNEQFF.